A selection of T cell receptor beta chains follows, all from one sample in a study of Ad26.COV2.S vaccination and SARS-CoV-2 variants. The repertoire was sequenced with immunoSEQ multiplex PCR; TCRdb's copy has only in-frame clones and lacks some. In the table there are 300,000 to 400,000 clones, roughly 87% of which are singletons. The sample in question was peripheral blood, obtained in a trial of Ad26.COV2.S vaccine versus placebo. The receptors here all came from a person aged 18 to 59 who received the Ad26.COV2.S COVID-19 vaccine or a placebo. Each CDR3 is given with its conserved first and last residue. A D gene is named only where the DNA matches it firmly. Clone size is not always given. Where it is, it says once, few, many or a class for expanded clones.

TRBJ2-1 | TRBV15 | NA | NA | CATSRDLGVSNEQFF | TGTGCCACCAGCAGAGATCTGGGGGTGAGCAATGAGCAGTTCTTC
TRBJ2-1 | TRBV5-1 | NA | TRBD2 | CASSLASGGRDEQFF | TGCGCCAGCAGCTTGGCAAGCGGGGGAAGGGATGAGCAGTTCTTC
TRBJ1-2 | TRBV6-6 | NA | NA | CASSYGPDGGYTF | TGTGCCAGCAGTTACGGCCCGGACGGGGGCTACACCTTC
TRBJ2-1 | TRBV7-2 | NA | NA | CASSTASGNEQFF | TGTGCCAGCAGCACAGCCAGTGGCAATGAGCAGTTCTTC
TRBJ2-5 | TRBV11-1 | once | NA | CASSLGSYGETQYF | TGTGCCAGCAGCTTAGGGTCCTATGGGGAGACCCAGTACTTC
TRBJ2-1 | TRBV10-3 | NA | TRBD2 | CAINTGLAGKNEQFF | TGTGCCATCAACACAGGACTAGCGGGGAAGAATGAGCAGTTCTTC
TRBJ2-7 | TRBV6-2/TRBV6-3 | NA | TRBD2 | CASSYPGTSGGITYEQYF | TGTGCCAGCAGTTACCCCGGGACTAGCGGGGGTATAACCTACGAGCAGTACTTC
TRBJ2-5 | TRBV30 | once | NA | CAWTAGNLRETQYF | TGTGCCTGGACGGCAGGCAACCTCCGTGAGACCCAGTACTTC
TRBJ1-4 | TRBV7-2 | NA | NA | CASSARATNEKLFF | TGTGCCAGCAGCGCAAGGGCAACTAATGAAAAACTGTTTTTT
TRBJ2-3 | TRBV12-5 | once | TRBD2 | CASGLVRAGGLTDTQYF | TGTGCTAGTGGTTTGGTACGGGCGGGGGGGCTGACAGATACGCAGTATTTT
TRBJ1-6 | TRBV6-5 | NA | NA | CASSYSYGGGNSPLHF | TGTGCCAGCAGTTACTCGTACGGGGGCGGTAATTCACCCCTCCACTTT
TRBJ2-2 | TRBV5-4 | NA | TRBD2 | CASSRLAGEGGELFF | TGTGCCAGCAGCAGACTAGCGGGGGAAGGCGGGGAGCTGTTTTTT
TRBJ2-5 | TRBV9 | NA | NA | CASSVEGVTQYF | TGTGCCAGCAGCGTAGAAGGGGTGACCCAGTACTTC
TRBJ2-7 | TRBV2 | NA | TRBD2 | CASSSGAGPTYEQYF | TGTGCCAGCAGTAGCGGAGCGGGACCGACCTACGAGCAGTACTTC
TRBJ1-2 | TRBV7-8 | NA | NA | CASSTQSLGGYGYTF | TGTGCCAGCAGCACCCAGTCGCTCGGAGGCTATGGCTACACCTTC
TRBJ2-6 | TRBV7-3 | NA | TRBD1 | CASSHTGVGANVLTF | TGTGCCAGCAGCCACACAGGGGTCGGGGCCAACGTCCTGACTTTC
TRBJ2-3 | TRBV5-1 | once | TRBD1 | CASSLEGGAADTQYF | TGCGCCAGCAGCTTGGAAGGGGGCGCTGCAGATACGCAGTATTTT
TRBJ1-5 | TRBV5-4 | NA | NA | CASSLVPNQPQHF | TGTGCCAGCAGCTTGGTCCCGAATCAGCCCCAGCATTTT
TRBJ1-6 | TRBV6-5 | NA | NA | CASSEMANSPLHF | TGTGCCAGCAGCGAGATGGCAAATTCACCCCTCCACTTT
TRBJ1-4 | TRBV4-3 | NA | NA | CASSQEGSVSATNEKLFF | TGCGCCAGCAGCCAAGAGGGGTCGGTCTCTGCAACTAATGAAAAACTGTTTTTT
TRBJ1-1 | TRBV27 | NA | NA | CASSFRTGNTEAFF | TGTGCCAGCAGTTTTCGAACGGGGAACACTGAAGCTTTCTTT
TRBJ2-5 | TRBV5-1 | NA | TRBD2 | CASSLRASGSPFQETQYF | TGCGCCAGCAGCTTGCGGGCTAGCGGGTCCCCCTTCCAAGAGACCCAGTACTTC
TRBJ2-5 | TRBV3-1/TRBV3-2 | NA | TRBD1 | CASSRRTGGIETQYF | TGTGCCAGCAGCCGGAGGACAGGGGGCATCGAGACCCAGTACTTC
TRBJ2-5 | TRBV5-1 | NA | TRBD2 | CASSSGLAGGQETQYF | TGCGCCAGCAGCTCCGGACTAGCGGGGGGGCAAGAGACCCAGTACTTC
TRBJ1-5 | TRBV7-6 | NA | NA | CASSRLPPSANNQPQHF | TGTGCCAGCAGCCGTCTCCCCCCCAGTGCGAACAATCAGCCCCAGCATTTT
TRBJ1-5 | TRBV30 | NA | NA | CAWTAPYSNQPQHF | TGTGCCTGGACAGCTCCTTATAGCAATCAGCCCCAGCATTTT
TRBJ2-7 | TRBV12-5 | NA | TRBD1 | CASGLVVGGQAFYEQYF | TGTGCTAGTGGTTTGGTTGTTGGGGGACAGGCCTTCTACGAGCAGTACTTC
TRBJ2-2 | TRBV7-9 | NA | NA | CASSLVPNTGELFF | TGTGCCAGCAGCTTAGTACCTAACACCGGGGAGCTGTTTTTT
TRBJ1-2 | TRBV6-5 | NA | NA | CASRRRGVGYTF | TGTGCCAGCAGAAGACGGGGAGTGGGCTACACCTTC
TRBJ2-2 | TRBV15 | NA | NA | CATSRDLFGDPNTGELFF | TGTGCCACCAGCAGAGATCTTTTTGGGGATCCGAACACCGGGGAGCTGTTTTTT
TRBJ1-4 | TRBV30 | NA | NA | CAWSALGVPNEKLFF | TGTGCCTGGAGTGCCCTCGGGGTACCTAATGAAAAACTGTTTTTT
TRBJ1-6 | TRBV6-5 | NA | TRBD1 | CASTGGNSPLHF | TGTGCCAGCACAGGGGGTAATTCACCCCTCCACTTT
TRBJ2-1 | TRBV6-1 | NA | TRBD2 | CASSEGASGANEQFF | TGTGCCAGCAGTGAGGGGGCTAGCGGGGCAAATGAGCAGTTCTTC
TRBJ2-7 | TRBV4-3 | NA | NA | CASSQDIGDYEQYF | TGCGCCAGCAGCCAAGATATAGGGGACTACGAGCAGTACTTC
TRBJ2-7 | TRBV7-2 | NA | NA | CASSSNRVGRLSYEQYF | TGTGCCAGCAGCTCCAATCGGGTGGGACGATTGTCCTACGAGCAGTACTTC
TRBJ1-1 | TRBV9 | NA | TRBD1 | CASSPTGGGTEAFF | TGTGCCAGCAGCCCCACAGGGGGCGGCACTGAAGCTTTCTTT
TRBJ1-5 | TRBV30 | NA | NA | CAWARGQSGQPQHF | TGTGCCTGGGCGCGTGGGCAGAGTGGTCAGCCCCAGCATTTT
TRBJ2-2 | TRBV7-3 | NA | TRBD1 | CASSLTWGTGANTGELFF | TGTGCCAGCAGCTTAACGTGGGGGACAGGGGCAAACACCGGGGAGCTGTTTTTT
TRBJ1-5 | TRBV30 | many | NA | CAWSTVLSNQPQHF | TGTGCCTGGAGTACAGTCCTTAGCAATCAGCCCCAGCATTTT
TRBJ1-1 | TRBV7-2 | NA | TRBD1 | CASSLTGDTEAFF | TGTGCCAGCAGCTTGACAGGGGACACTGAAGCTTTCTTT
TRBJ1-2 | TRBV4-2 | NA | NA | CASSQDVLGNHGYTF | TGTGCCAGCAGCCAAGATGTGTTGGGTAACCATGGCTACACCTTC
TRBJ2-7 | TRBV5-5 | few | NA | CASSLVGRDHEQYF | TGTGCCAGCAGCTTGGTCGGCAGGGACCACGAGCAGTACTTC
TRBJ1-1 | TRBV28 | NA | TRBD1 | CASSLRTGTYFF | TGTGCCAGCAGTCTCAGGACAGGCACCTATTTCTTT
TRBJ2-7 | TRBV30 | NA | NA | CAWSVGQGQYF | TGTGCCTGGAGTGTAGGTCAGGGTCAGTACTTC
TRBJ1-3 | TRBV6-5 | NA | TRBD1 | CASSQGAPGNTIYF | TGTGCCAGCAGCCAGGGGGCTCCCGGAAACACCATATATTTT
TRBJ1-5 | TRBV21-1 | NA | NA | CASSKGQGSGGQPQHF | TGTGCCAGCAGCAAAGGACAGGGCTCGGGGGGTCAGCCCCAGCATTTT
TRBJ1-2 | TRBV30 | once | TRBD1 | CAWSARDRPWGGYTF | TGTGCCTGGAGTGCTAGGGACAGGCCCTGGGGCGGCTACACCTTC
TRBJ2-7 | TRBV19 | once | TRBD1 | CASSIWGTGNYEQYF | TGTGCCAGTAGTATTTGGGGGACAGGGAACTACGAGCAGTACTTC
TRBJ2-6 | TRBV7-8 | once | NA | CASSFPYGANVLTF | TGTGCCAGCAGCTTCCCCTATGGGGCCAACGTCCTGACTTTC
TRBJ1-4 | TRBV7-9 | NA | NA | CASSSTALREKLFF | TGTGCCAGCTCCTCGACGGCCCTCAGGGAAAAACTGTTTTTT
TRBJ2-2 | TRBV19 | NA | TRBD1 | CASSIPRQGSNTGELFF | TGTGCCAGTAGTATACCCCGACAGGGATCGAACACCGGGGAGCTGTTTTTT
TRBJ2-7 | TRBV20-1 | NA | NA | CSARVAAEQYF | TGCAGTGCTAGAGTGGCCGCCGAGCAGTACTTC
TRBJ1-4 | TRBV4-1 | NA | NA | CASSQDTATNEKLFF | TGCGCCAGCAGCCAAGATACTGCAACTAATGAAAAACTGTTTTTT
TRBJ2-3 | TRBV5-4 | NA | NA | CASSSPQGGPSTDTQYF | TGTGCCAGCAGCTCGCCTCAAGGTGGGCCTAGCACAGATACGCAGTATTTT
TRBJ1-2 | TRBV5-1 | NA | NA | CASSTGGPGSYGYTF | TGCGCCAGCAGCACCGGAGGCCCGGGTTCCTATGGCTACACCTTC